Below are 27 T cell receptor beta chains sequenced from a single sample in a study of T cell repertoires in cytomegalovirus infection. TCRdb re-analysed the reads in MiXCR, keeping a single row per CDR3 protein. The sample consists of 150,000 to 180,000 distinct CDR3 sequences, 23% of them appearing once. Sequencing input: PBMCs. Source of these receptors: a human donor in good health (CMV status not recorded). Some clones in this sample may be carry-over from other donors' samples.

This clonotype appeared many times. The CDR3 sequence: CASRLAGPPSSYEQYF. The CDR3 region has the DNA TGTGCCAGCCGACTAGCGGGACCTCCAAGCTCCTACGAGCAGTACTTC. This sequence joins TRBV28 and TRBJ2-7; TRBD2 matches at 11 bases. CDR3 length: 16 residues. Germline CDR1 is MDHEN and CDR2 is SYDVKM. V lost 8 bases and J lost 0; bases outside the gene matches: 9.

The rearrangement links TRBV18 to TRBJ1-3; 7 bases are a match to TRBD1. CDR3 size: 17 residues. J lost 0 bases, V lost 2 bases, and 7 bases had no gene match. Germline CDR1 is KGHSH and CDR2 is LQKENI. The CDR3 nucleotides read TGTGCCAGCTCACCATCCATAGGGGACAGCTCTGGAAACACCATATATTTT. This translates into CASSPSIGDSSGNTIYF.

This clonotype has just a few counts. The genes are TRBV28 and TRBJ2-3; D gene unclear. The ends were cut back, 4 bases at V and 6 bases at J, with 11 bases in the middle. Germline CDR1 and CDR2: MDHEN and SYDVKM. The CDR3 covers 13 residues. CDR3 region: CASSSGRIDTQYF. CDR3 nucleotides: TGTGCCAGCAGTTCCGGACGGATCGATACGCAGTATTTT.

This chain's CDR3 is CASSPGPRGRTEAFF. DNA of the CDR3: TGTGCCAGTAGTCCGGGCCCAAGGGGAAGAACTGAAGCTTTCTTT. The chain carries TRBV19 and TRBJ1-1; weak D call: TRBD1 (5 bases). Germline values: CDR1 LNHDA, CDR2 SQIVND (reference sequence). Trimming pared 5 bases from V and 5 bases from J, leaving 18 bases between. This CDR3 is 15 amino acids long.

This clonotype has only a few counts. The chain joins TRBV12-3 or TRBV12-4 to TRBJ2-3, with a weak D call TRBD1 (6 bases). CDR3 length: 15 amino acids. V lost 3 bases and J lost 2, with 12 bases in between. The CDR3 protein is CASSFNRDPTDTQYF. The CDR3 DNA follows: TGTGCCAGCAGTTTCAACAGGGACCCCACAGATACGCAGTATTTT.

The V and J genes are TRBV5-6 and TRBJ1-2, with no clear D. The CDR3 is 11 residues long. Germline CDR1 SGHDT, CDR2 YYEEEE. Deletions cut 0 bases from V and 8 bases from J, with 5 bases between. CDR3 protein: CASSLGAGYTF. CDR3 nucleotides: TGTGCCAGCAGCTTGGGAGCCGGCTACACCTTC.

V usage is TRBV27 and J usage is TRBJ1-5, with D possibly being TRBD1 (5 bases). Trimming removed 10 bases at V and 1 base at J, with 17 bases between. CDR1 is MNHEY, CDR2 SMNVEV, per germline (reference sequence). CDR3 length: 15 amino acids. The CDR3 reads CATPEGLRSNQPQHF. In nucleotides, the CDR3 is TGTGCCACCCCGGAGGGGTTGAGAAGCAATCAGCCCCAGCATTTT.

This clonotype was detected only a few times. J is TRBJ2-3 and V is TRBV5-4, with 8 positions matching TRBD2. The V gene end was trimmed by 3 bases and the J gene end by 8 bases; junction bases not matched to a gene: 11. CDR1 is SGHNT, CDR2 YYREEE, per germline (reference sequence). CDR3 length equals 15 residues. In nucleotides, the CDR3 is TGTGCCAGCAGCTACTGGCGGGGGGATCCATCTACGCAGTATTTT. It translates to CASSYWRGDPSTQYF. The variable domain in full, with the rest retrieved from reference TRBV5-4 and TRBJ2-3, is ETGVTQSPTHLIKTRGQQVTLRCSSQSGHNTVSWYQQALGQGPQFIFQYYREEENGRGNFPPRFSGLQFPNYSSELNVNALELDDSALYLCASSYWRGDPSTQYFGPGTRLTVL.

This clonotype was seen a handful of times. DNA of the CDR3: TGTGCCAGCACCCCGGGGGAGGGGGGTACTGAAGCTTTCTTT. Encoded protein: CASTPGEGGTEAFF. The V gene is TRBV28, the J gene TRBJ1-1, with D maybe TRBD1 (6 bases). V was clipped by 7 bases and J by 5 bases, with 17 bases between them. CDR1 is MDHEN and CDR2 is SYDVKM in the germline V gene. This CDR3 has 14 residues.

This clonotype occurred many times. The CDR3 DNA reads TGTGCCAGCAGCCTTCGACAGGGGTCGGGAAACACCATATATTTT. Residues: CASSLRQGSGNTIYF. V gene TRBV7-8 combines with J gene TRBJ1-3; 8 positions match TRBD1. CDR3 length: 15 residues. Germline V gene lookup returns CDR1 SGHVS and CDR2 FQNEAQ. V lost 5 bases, J lost 4 bases, and 7 bases stayed unmatched. Combining the CDR3 with reference TRBV7-8 and TRBJ1-3 gives the whole variable domain GAGVSQSPRYKVAKRGQDVALRCDPISGHVSLFWYQQALGQGPEFLTYFQNEAQLDKSGLPSDRFFAERPEGSVSTLKIQRTQQEDSAVYLCASSLRQGSGNTIYFGEGSWLTVV.

This chain links TRBV29-1 with TRBJ2-7; D possibly matches TRBD1 or TRBD2 (5 bases each). CDR3 size: 13 residues. Trimming stripped 0 bases from V and 4 bases from J, with 10 bases between. Germline V lookup: CDR1 SQVTM, CDR2 ANQGSEA. DNA of the CDR3: TGCAGCGTTGAAGATGTGGGGGAATACGAGCAGTACTTC. Protein product: CSVEDVGEYEQYF.

The table lists this clonotype with a few counts. The chain combines TRBV5-1 with TRBJ2-7; tentatively, D is TRBD1 (6 bases). Trimming took off 1 base at V and 3 bases at J, with 11 bases between the two ends. The germline V gene encodes CDR1 SGHRS and CDR2 YFSETQ. The CDR3 runs 14 residues. The CDR3 loop is CASSLRQDDYEQYF. CDR3 in DNA: TGCGCCAGCAGCTTGCGACAGGACGACTACGAGCAGTACTTC.

This clonotype was detected a few times. The chain carries TRBV6-6 and TRBJ1-5, with D perhaps matching TRBD1 (6 bases). CDR3 length equals 13 residues. V was clipped by 4 bases and J by 4 bases, with 8 bases between them. Germline V gene lookup returns CDR1 MNHNY and CDR2 SVGAGI (reference sequence). The CDR3 spells CASSSGTNQPQHF. The CDR3 DNA reads TGTGCCAGCAGTTCAGGGACAAATCAGCCCCAGCATTTT.

The chain uses TRBV28 and TRBJ2-1, with 12 bases identical to TRBD2. V lost 6 bases to trimming and J lost 2 bases; unmatched junction nucleotides: 20. CDR1 and CDR2 (germline): MDHEN, SYDVKM. This CDR3 comprises 21 residues. CDR3 bases: TGTGCCAGCAGGGAAGGGGGAAACCTAGCGGGGGGGATAGTTCCCTACAATGAGCAGTTCTTC. The encoded protein is CASREGGNLAGGIVPYNEQFF. The whole variable domain, remainder taken from reference TRBV28 and TRBJ2-1, is DVKVTQSSRYLVKRTGEKVFLECVQDMDHENMFWYRQDPGLGLRLIYFSYDVKMKEKGDIPEGYSVSREKKERFSLILESASTNQTSMYLCASREGGNLAGGIVPYNEQFFGPGTRLTVL.

There are many counts of this clonotype. The V and J genes are TRBV7-2 and TRBJ2-4; no clear D. Trimming took 5 bases from V and 8 from J, leaving 13 bases between them. This CDR3 comprises 13 residues. Looked up from germline, CDR1 is SGHTA and CDR2 is FQGNSA. The CDR3 DNA sequence: TGTGCCAGCAGCGACCTCATTAGAGACATTCAGTACTTC. Translating it yields CASSDLIRDIQYF.

The chain links TRBV27 to TRBJ2-7; TRBD1 matches at 7 bases. V trimming: 0 bases; J trimming: 5 bases; junction bases outside the gene matches: 4. Germline V gene data show CDR1 as MNHEY and CDR2 as SMNVEV (reference sequence). CDR3 length: 14 residues. CDR3 amino acids: CASSLSDRAHEQYF. CDR3 DNA: TGTGCCAGCAGTTTATCCGACAGGGCCCACGAGCAGTACTTC.

This clonotype was counted many times. CDR3 sequence (DNA): TGCGCCAGCAGCCAAGAACGGACAGGGGGCTACGAGCAGTACTTC. It translates to CASSQERTGGYEQYF. The chain links TRBV4-1 to TRBJ2-7; 10 bases are shared with TRBD1. Losses at the gene ends were 0 bases for V and 3 bases for J; bases not matched to a gene: 2. CDR3 length: 15 amino acids. The germline CDR1 and CDR2 sequences are MGHRA and YSYEKL.

At least ten counts were recorded for this clonotype. V gene TRBV28 combines with J gene TRBJ1-6; 10 bases are shared with TRBD1. V dropped 3 bases and J dropped 5; count of bases not matched to a gene: 4. This CDR3 region has 16 residues. The germline V gene encodes CDR1 MDHEN and CDR2 SYDVKM. The CDR3 region is CASSFGDRGNNSPLHF. CDR3 nucleotide sequence: TGTGCCAGCAGTTTCGGGGACAGGGGAAATAATTCACCCCTCCACTTT. Full variable domain (rest looked up from reference TRBV28 and TRBJ1-6): DVKVTQSSRYLVKRTGEKVFLECVQDMDHENMFWYRQDPGLGLRLIYFSYDVKMKEKGDIPEGYSVSREKKERFSLILESASTNQTSMYLCASSFGDRGNNSPLHFGNGTRLTVT.

The CDR3 nucleotides read TGTGCCAGCAGCTTATACGGGAGGGTTAACACCGGGGAGCTGTTTTTT. Translated, it gives CASSLYGRVNTGELFF. The V call is TRBV7-6, the J call TRBJ2-2, with TRBD2 matching 8 bases. Germline V lookup: CDR1 SGHVS, CDR2 FNYEAQ. The CDR3 consists of 16 residues. V lost 2 bases and J lost 2; bases outside the gene matches: 4. Drawing the rest from reference TRBV7-6 and TRBJ2-2, the complete variable domain is GAGVSQSPRYKVTKRGQDVALRCDPISGHVSLYWYRQALGQGPEFLTYFNYEAQQDKSGLPNDRFSAERPEGSISTLTIQRTEQRDSAMYRCASSLYGRVNTGELFFGEGSRLTVL.

This clonotype appeared a few times. The chain links TRBV28 to TRBJ1-2; 7 bases align to TRBD1. Germline V lookup: CDR1 MDHEN, CDR2 SYDVKM. There are 14 residues in the CDR3. J gave up 4 bases and V 6 bases, and 8 bases lay outside the gene matches. As DNA, the CDR3 is TGTGCCAGCAGAAACGACAGGGTCAGCTATGGCTACACCTTC. Protein sequence: CASRNDRVSYGYTF.

DNA of the CDR3: TGTGCCAGCAGTTCAATAAGGGGGAGCTCCCCCCGGGCCCAGTACTTC. Translation: CASSSIRGSSPRAQYF. This chain links TRBV28 with TRBJ2-5; D perhaps matches TRBD1 (6 bases). V lost 4 bases, J lost 9 bases, and 24 bases lay in between. Germline values: CDR1 MDHEN, CDR2 SYDVKM. This CDR3 has 16 amino acids.

The rearrangement joins TRBV7-3 to TRBJ1-2; D uncertain. Per germline, CDR1 SGHTA and CDR2 FQGTGA. V lost 0 bases, J lost 8 bases, and 13 bases lay in between. This CDR3 has 14 amino acids. The CDR3 DNA sequence: TGTGCCAGCAGCTTAACTTGGACCCCGGACGGCTACACCTTC. The encoded protein is CASSLTWTPDGYTF.

This clonotype showed up many times. The chain employs TRBV7-2 and TRBJ2-5; D could derive from TRBD1 or TRBD2 (5 bases each). The CDR3 contains 15 residues. Germline assignment: CDR1 SGHTA and CDR2 FQGNSA. The V end was cut by 3 bases, the J end by 9 bases, with 20 bases between. The DNA of the CDR3 is TGTGCCAGCAGCTTGAAGGGCGGAACTGTGGGGGCCCAGTACTTC. It specifies CASSLKGGTVGAQYF.

The table lists this clonotype with many counts. The chain is built from TRBV29-1 and TRBJ1-1; no clear D. CDR1 and CDR2 from the germline V gene are SQVTM and ANQGSEA. V lost 4 bases to trimming and J lost 0 bases, with 9 bases between them. The length of the CDR3 is 13 residues. The CDR3 nucleotides are TGCAGCGTTGGCAGAGGGTTGAACACTGAAGCTTTCTTT. This codes for CSVGRGLNTEAFF.

This chain uses TRBV12-3 or TRBV12-4 with TRBJ2-5, with a possible D match to TRBD2 (5 bases). V lost 6 bases and J 2 bases, leaving 16 bases between the germline ends. There are 15 residues in the CDR3. DNA of the CDR3: TGTGCCAGCAGATCCGCCGAGGGCGTGCAAGAGACCCAGTACTTC. Encoded protein: CASRSAEGVQETQYF.

This chain connects TRBV7-2 to TRBJ2-4; TRBD1 is a possible D gene (6 bases). From germline, CDR1 is SGHTA and CDR2 FQGNSA. This CDR3 has 15 amino acids. Trimming left V 5 bases short and J 10 bases short, with 21 bases between. The CDR3 region has the DNA TGTGCCAGCAGCCCTCCCGGACAGATTAGAAAGATTCAGTACTTC. Its translation is CASSPPGQIRKIQYF.

In this sample, this clonotype turned up many times. The genes are TRBV7-2 and TRBJ2-3; 7 nucleotides match TRBD2. V lost 5 bases, J lost 0 bases, and 8 bases stayed unmatched. The CDR3 has 16 residues. CDR1 and CDR2 from the germline V gene are SGHTA and FQGNSA. Here the CDR3 DNA reads TGTGCCAGCAGCCTGACGCGGGGGAGGAGCACAGATACGCAGTATTTT. Translated, it gives CASSLTRGRSTDTQYF.